This T cell receptor beta chain was obtained from a study of T cell responses to AZD1222 COVID-19 vaccine. The method was immunoSEQ multiplex PCR; TCRdb's version includes in-frame clones alone and lacks a portion of them. The data show about 130,000 clones, 91% seen once. This material consisted of peripheral blood, taken 28 days after the second AZD1222 dose. The receptor's source is an adult who received the AZD1222 COVID-19 vaccine.

The CDR3 loop is CASSLSDSGNTIYF. In DNA form, the CDR3 reads TGCGCCAGCAGCTTGTCTGACTCTGGAAACACCATATATTTT. J is TRBJ1-3 and V is TRBV5-1; D is ambiguous. From germline, CDR1 is SGHRS and CDR2 YFSETQ. Trimming cost V 1 base and J 0 bases, with 5 bases left between them. The CDR3 is 14 residues long.